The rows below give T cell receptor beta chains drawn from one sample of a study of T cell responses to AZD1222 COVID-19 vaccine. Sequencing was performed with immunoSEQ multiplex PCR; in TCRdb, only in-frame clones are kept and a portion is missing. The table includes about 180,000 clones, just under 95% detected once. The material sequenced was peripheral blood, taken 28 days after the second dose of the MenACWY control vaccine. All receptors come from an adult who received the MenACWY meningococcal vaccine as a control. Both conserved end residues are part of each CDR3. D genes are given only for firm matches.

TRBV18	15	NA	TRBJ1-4	CASSPSGTANEKLFF
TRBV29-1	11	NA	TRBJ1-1	CSATTNTEAFF
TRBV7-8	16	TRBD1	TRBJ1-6	CASSALRTGYRSPLHF
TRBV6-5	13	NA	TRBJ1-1	CASTIIKDTEAFF
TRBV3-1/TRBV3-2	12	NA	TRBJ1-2	CATQGTNYGYTF
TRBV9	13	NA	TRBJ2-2	CASSGGGPGELFF
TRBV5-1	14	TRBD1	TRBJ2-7	CASSPNRQGYEQYF
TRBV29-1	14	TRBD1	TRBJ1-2	CSVEGDRALNGYTF
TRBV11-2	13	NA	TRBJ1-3	CATWGGAGNTIYF
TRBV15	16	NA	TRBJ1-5	CATMMFKGASNQPQHF
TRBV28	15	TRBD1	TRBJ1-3	CASSVDRVTGNTIYF
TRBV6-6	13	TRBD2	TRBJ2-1	CATERGGYNEQFF
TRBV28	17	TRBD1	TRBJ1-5	CASSLRSGGVANQPQHF
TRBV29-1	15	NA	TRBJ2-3	CSVLGTLDSTDTQYF
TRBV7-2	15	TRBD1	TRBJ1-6	CASSTDRGPRSPLHF
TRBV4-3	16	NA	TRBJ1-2	CASSQEAGGGWYGYTF
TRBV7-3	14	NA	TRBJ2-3	CASSLAGPTDTQYF
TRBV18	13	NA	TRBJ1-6	CASSLGEQSPLHF
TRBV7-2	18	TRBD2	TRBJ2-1	CASSLESTSGGSIDEQFF
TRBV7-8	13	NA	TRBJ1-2	CASSLALNYGYTF
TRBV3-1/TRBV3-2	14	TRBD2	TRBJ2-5	CASKYGGALETQYF
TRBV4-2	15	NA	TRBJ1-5	CASSQDTGSHQPQHF
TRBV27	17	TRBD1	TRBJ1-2	CASSLWGDRLEGSGYTF